These T cell receptor beta chains were read from a single sample in a study of Ad26.COV2.S vaccination and SARS-CoV-2 variants. Profiled with immunoSEQ multiplex PCR; TCRdb holds only in-frame clones, not every one. The data show almost 400,000 clones, with 89% seen just once and under 2% held by the top ten. The material sequenced was peripheral blood, taken in a trial of Ad26.COV2.S vaccine versus placebo. These receptors all come from a person aged 18-65 years who received the Ad26.COV2.S COVID-19 vaccine or a placebo. Both conserved end residues are part of each CDR3. The order of the fields is D gene, J gene, V gene, clone size, CDR3 DNA, CDR3 protein. The D gene is left open where the match is weak. Clone size is shown for a subset of rows, as once, few, many or a class of expanded clone.

TRBD2 TRBJ2-1 TRBV18 - TGTGCCAGCTCACCAGTAGCGGGAGGAGGGGCTGAGCAGTTCTTC CASSPVAGGGAEQFF
- TRBJ1-2 TRBV5-5 once TGTGCCAGCAGCTTCCGTCCCCAAAACTATGGCTACACCTTC CASSFRPQNYGYTF
- TRBJ2-2 TRBV3-1/TRBV3-2 - TGTGCCAGCAGCCAAGGCGGGGAGCTGTTTTTT CASSQGGELFF
- TRBJ1-6 TRBV4-1 - TGCGCCAGCAGCCCCCTTGTCCGGGAGGGATATGATTCACCCCTCCACTTT CASSPLVREGYDSPLHF
TRBD2 TRBJ2-2 TRBV7-9 - TGTGCCAGCAGCTCCCCCCTGCGGGAGGAGAACACCGGGGAGCTGTTTTTT CASSSPLREENTGELFF
- TRBJ1-1 TRBV11-2 - TGTGCCAGCAGCTTAGCGGTGAACACTGAAGCTTTCTTT CASSLAVNTEAFF
- TRBJ1-4 TRBV11-3 - TGTGCCAGCAGCCTACAGACACTTGAAAAACTGTTTTTT CASSLQTLEKLFF
TRBD2 TRBJ2-7 TRBV24-1 once TGTGCCACCAGTGACTCGAGCGGGATCTCCTACGAGCAGTACTTC CATSDSSGISYEQYF
- TRBJ2-1 TRBV29-1 few TGCAGCGTTGTAACCAGCGTTAATGAGCAGTTCTTC CSVVTSVNEQFF
TRBD2 TRBJ2-1 TRBV5-1 - TGCGCCAGCAGCTTCGGACTAGCGGGAGCCCATGAGCAGTTCTTC CASSFGLAGAHEQFF
TRBD2 TRBJ2-5 TRBV14 - TGTGCCAGCCAAAGCGGGGTATCTACCCAGTACTTC CASQSGVSTQYF
TRBD1 TRBJ2-2 TRBV6-5 - TGTGCCAGCAGTAATGGACAGGGGGCCGCCGGGGAGCTGTTTTTT CASSNGQGAAGELFF
- TRBJ2-1 TRBV24-1 - TGTGCCACCAGTGACCCCCGGGCTAGCGGAGGGGGGTTAGGTGAGCAGTTCTTC CATSDPRASGGGLGEQFF
TRBD2 TRBJ2-7 TRBV5-1 once TGCGCCAGCAGCTGGACTAGCGGGGCCGACTCCTACGAGCAGTACTTC CASSWTSGADSYEQYF
TRBD2 TRBJ2-7 TRBV2 - TGTGCCAGCAGTGATGGGCTAGCGGGAAGATACGAGCAGTACTTC CASSDGLAGRYEQYF
- TRBJ1-1 TRBV11-3 - TGTGCCAGCAGCGCGACCGGCGCCATGGCTACTGAAGCTTTCTTT CASSATGAMATEAFF
- TRBJ2-2 TRBV15 - TGTGCCACCAGCAGAGATAGGGGGTACGGGGAGCTGTTTTTT CATSRDRGYGELFF
- TRBJ2-1 TRBV11-1 once TGTGCCAGCAGCTTATTTAGGGGGGGACTCGGTGAGCAGTTCTTC CASSLFRGGLGEQFF
TRBD1 TRBJ1-2 TRBV7-3 - TGTGCCAGCAGCACCGGGACAGGGGATGGCTACACCTTC CASSTGTGDGYTF
TRBD1 TRBJ2-5 TRBV5-1 - TGCGCCAGCAGCTTGGGAGGACAGGGGGCGGGTGAGACCCAGTACTTC CASSLGGQGAGETQYF
- TRBJ2-5 TRBV28 - TGTGCCAGCAGTGTAGATATGGAGACCCAGTACTTC CASSVDMETQYF
TRBD2 TRBJ2-1 TRBV28 - TGTGCCAGCTCCTCCCCTAGCGGAGGGAACAATGAGCAGTTCTTC CASSSPSGGNNEQFF
- TRBJ2-1 TRBV7-6 - TGTGCCAGCAGCTTAACTACAGGGTTGAGCTACAATGAGCAGTTCTTC CASSLTTGLSYNEQFF
- TRBJ1-6 TRBV24-1 - TGTGCCACCAGTGATTTAGCAGGGTCCCTCCACTTT CATSDLAGSLHF
- TRBJ1-5 TRBV5-4 - TGTGCCAGCAGCCTCAATAGCAATCAGCCCCAGCATTTT CASSLNSNQPQHF
- TRBJ1-2 TRBV28 - TGTGCCAGCAGTGGGGGTAGCTACACCTTC CASSGGSYTF
TRBD1 TRBJ2-5 TRBV7-6 - TGTGCCAGCAGCTTAGCCCAGGGGGCTTTACGTGAGACCCAGTACTTC CASSLAQGALRETQYF
TRBD2 TRBJ2-2 TRBV24-1 - TGTGCCACCAGTGATCCTTACGGCCTTGGGCGGGAGGACACCGGGGAGCTGTTTTTT CATSDPYGLGREDTGELFF
TRBD2 TRBJ2-1 TRBV11-1 - TGTGCCAGCAGCCGGCTAGCGGGAGTTATGGACAATGAGCAGTTCTTC CASSRLAGVMDNEQFF
- TRBJ2-7 TRBV19 - TGTGCCAGTAGGGGCAGATCCTACGAGCAGTACTTC CASRGRSYEQYF
- TRBJ2-2 TRBV11-2 - TGTGCCAGCAGCCCCGGGGGGGGCCAGGGGGTTAACACCGGGGAGCTGTTTTTT CASSPGGGQGVNTGELFF
TRBD1 TRBJ2-1 TRBV7-6 - TGTGCCAGCAGCGGAGGACAGGGTCGCTCCTACAATGAGCAGTTCTTC CASSGGQGRSYNEQFF
- TRBJ2-2 TRBV3-1/TRBV3-2 - TGTGCCAGCAGCCCTATGGGGGCCTACACCGGGGAGCTGTTTTTT CASSPMGAYTGELFF
- TRBJ1-5 TRBV27 - TGTGCCAGCAGTCCACAGGGTGAGGGTCAGCCCCAGCATTTT CASSPQGEGQPQHF
- TRBJ2-1 TRBV27 once TGTGCCAGCAGTTTATTTTCATTGACGGCAGGGGGGAACAATGAGCAGTTCTTC CASSLFSLTAGGNNEQFF
TRBD2 TRBJ2-1 TRBV28 - TGTGCCAGCAGTTTATACAGCGGGATAAAGTACAATGAGCAGTTCTTC CASSLYSGIKYNEQFF
TRBD2 TRBJ2-3 TRBV5-4 - TGTGCCAGCAGCACTCTAGCGGGAGGAATGAATACGCAGTATTTT CASSTLAGGMNTQYF
- TRBJ1-3 TRBV18 - TGTGCCAGCTCACCATCACAAGCTGGAAACACCATATATTTT CASSPSQAGNTIYF
- TRBJ2-3 TRBV14 - TGTGCCAGCAGCCAGGGCCTGGGAAACACAGATACGCAGTATTTT CASSQGLGNTDTQYF
- TRBJ2-3 TRBV18 - TGTGCCAGCTCACCGAGGGGAGCACGTGCAGATACGCAGTATTTT CASSPRGARADTQYF
TRBD2 TRBJ2-3 TRBV4-2 - TGTGCCAGCAGCCAACTAGCGGACCGCACAGATACGCAGTATTTT CASSQLADRTDTQYF
- TRBJ2-7 TRBV12-3/TRBV12-4 few TGTGCCAGCAGTTCGTCCTACGAGCAGTACTTC CASSSSYEQYF
- TRBJ1-1 TRBV30 - TGTGCCTGGAGTGGGGGGGGACACACTGAAGCTTTCTTT CAWSGGGHTEAFF
- TRBJ2-3 TRBV29-1 - TGCAGCGGGGGCAATACAGGGTTAAGCACAGATACGCAGTATTTT CSGGNTGLSTDTQYF
- TRBJ1-2 TRBV10-3 - TGTGCCATCAGTGACAGCTCTAACTATGGCTACACCTTC CAISDSSNYGYTF
- TRBJ1-4 TRBV19 - TGTGCCAGTACCACCGGCCCTGGCTTCGGGGAAAAACTGTTTTTT CASTTGPGFGEKLFF
- TRBJ1-1 TRBV7-2 - TGTGCCAGCAGCGCCTTGACACAAAACACTGAAGCTTTCTTT CASSALTQNTEAFF
- TRBJ2-7 TRBV7-6 once TGTGCCAGCAGCCCAACAGGCACCGAGCAGTACTTC CASSPTGTEQYF
TRBD2 TRBJ2-4 TRBV7-9 - TGTGCCAGCACTCAAGGGATTCTAGCGGGAGAATCTACCAAAAACATTCAGTACTTC CASTQGILAGESTKNIQYF
- TRBJ1-5 TRBV27 - TGTGCCAGCAGTTTACAGGGGAGCGATCAGCCCCAGCATTTT CASSLQGSDQPQHF
TRBD2 TRBJ2-2 TRBV11-2 - TGTGCCAGCAGCTTAGGTAGCGGGAGAAACACCGGGGAGCTGTTTTTT CASSLGSGRNTGELFF